The 8 T cell receptor beta chains in this list originate from one sample, sequenced in a study of vaccination and CD4 T cells after COVID-19. These TCRs' antigens remain unknown. Cultured CD4+ T-cell DNA underwent Oncomine TCR Beta short-read sequencing. MiXCR, applied by TCRdb to the PCR reads, yields one record per CDR3 protein. The data contain tens of thousands of distinct CDR3 sequences, 32% of them seen just once; the ten biggest clones take up approximately 10%. Time point of the sample: late sampling 161 to 241 days after vaccination in a few convalescent patients. Noted treatment: roughly ten-day PBMC culture with coronavirus spike peptide pools or control peptides (ViraFEST assay). The specimen comprised CD4+ T cells from blood, cultured in vitro, sampled about 7 months after SARS-CoV-2 vaccination. These receptors all stem from a human donor who had recovered from COVID-19.

The chain is built from TRBV7-2 and TRBJ2-3, with TRBD2 matching over 12 bases. The germline V gene has CDR1 SGHTA and CDR2 FQGNSA. The CDR3 consists of 18 residues. J lost 5 bases, V lost 2 bases, and 11 bases had no gene match. CDR3 DNA: TGTGCCAGCAGCTTATTGAATCCTAGCGGGGGGGCCTTAGATACGCAGTATTTT. Protein product: CASSLLNPSGGALDTQYF.

This clonotype was counted only a few times. The chain recombines TRBV24-1 with TRBJ2-5, with TRBD2 identical over 8 bases. The CDR3 loop spans 16 amino acids. The J segment lost 4 bases and the V segment lost 9 bases, leaving 15 bases of the junction unmatched. CDR1 is KGHDR, CDR2 SFDVKD, per germline. The CDR3 bases are TGTGCCACCTCGAGGAGCGGGAGAGGTCTGGGAGAGACCCAGTACTTC. Its protein product is CATSRSGRGLGETQYF.

This clonotype appeared a few times. V is TRBV20-1 and J is TRBJ2-2; no firm D call. Germline CDR1 and CDR2: DFQATT and SNEGSKA (reference sequence). The V end was cut by 3 bases, the J end by 1 base, with 6 bases between. This CDR3 comprises 13 residues. CDR3 loop: CSASPRNTGELFF. The CDR3 nucleotides read TGCAGTGCTAGTCCTAGGAACACCGGGGAGCTGTTTTTT.

The chain is built from TRBV4-1 and TRBJ2-2, with D perhaps matching TRBD2 (5 bases). In germline, CDR1 is MGHRA, CDR2 YSYEKL. There are 17 residues in the CDR3. V shed 9 bases and J shed 2 bases, with 22 bases lying between them. Here the CDR3 reads CASKPKDFPPNTGELFF. DNA of the CDR3: TGCGCCAGTAAACCGAAGGACTTTCCGCCTAACACCGGGGAGCTGTTTTTT.

This chain uses TRBV15 with TRBJ1-2; no firm D call. Trimming shortened V by 1 base and J by 5 bases, and 14 bases separated the two germline ends. CDR1 LNHNV and CDR2 YYDKDF come from the germline V gene (reference sequence). This CDR3 has 15 residues. The CDR3 here is CATSRGVNGGYGYTF. CDR3 in DNA: TGTGCCACCAGCAGAGGTGTCAACGGCGGTTATGGCTACACCTTC.

The V gene is TRBV6-1, the J gene TRBJ2-3; 7 nucleotides agree with TRBD2. Germline V CDR1 and CDR2: MNHNS, SASEGT. Germline trimming cut 5 bases from V and 2 bases from J; bases unmatched to any gene: 10. This CDR3 spans 16 amino acids. CDR3 sequence: CASSQRGDYDTDTQYF. The CDR3 DNA reads TGTGCCAGCAGTCAAAGAGGGGACTACGACACAGATACGCAGTATTTT.

This chain uses TRBV19 with TRBJ1-5; TRBD1 is a possible D gene (5 bases). This CDR3 is built from 15 residues. Trimming took 0 bases from V and 0 from J, leaving 6 bases between them. Per the germline V gene, CDR1 is LNHDA and CDR2 is SQIVND (reference sequence). The CDR3: CASSIEGTSNQPQHF. The CDR3 DNA reads TGTGCCAGTAGTATAGAGGGGACTAGCAATCAGCCCCAGCATTTT.

V usage is TRBV19 and J usage is TRBJ2-1; D ambiguous. The germline V gene has CDR1 LNHDA and CDR2 SQIVND (reference sequence). V was shortened by 3 bases and J by 3 bases, with 6 bases between the two germline ends. The CDR3 has 13 amino acids. In DNA form, the CDR3 reads TGTGCCAGTAGTATTGGCATCTACAATGAGCAGTTCTTC. Translating it yields CASSIGIYNEQFF. The variable domain in full, completed from reference TRBV19 and TRBJ2-1, reads DGGITQSPKYLFRKEGQNVTLSCEQNLNHDAMYWYRQDPGQGLRLIYYSQIVNDFQKGDIAEGYSVSREKKESFPLTVTSAQKNPTAFYLCASSIGIYNEQFFGPGTRLTVL.